This TCR beta chain is drawn from a study of beta chain features in type 1 diabetes. Study findings and constraints: Shorter TCRB CDR3s, moderately but significantly so, were found in Type 1 diabetes patients in all four CD4+ subsets.

A remark on this clone: Its target is not known.

cDNA synthesis used the whole RNA isolate, giving expressed TCRB sequences. Using immunoSEQ multiplex PCR, the repertoire was profiled, and TCRdb retains in-frame clones only, with some absent. The sample has 400,000 or so clones; around 13% are singletons. Germline CDR1 reads SGHNT; CDR2 reads YYREEE (reference sequence). V was shortened by 5 bases and J by 4 bases, with 9 bases between the two germline ends. This CDR3 spans 13 amino acids. This sequence joins TRBV5-4 and TRBJ2-2; tentative D call: TRBD2 (5 bases). Sample: naive CD4+ T cells from blood. The receptor was isolated from a woman younger than 35 with type 1 diabetes. This CDR3 is CASREGVTGELFF. Here the CDR3 DNA reads TGTGCCAGCAGAGAGGGAGTCACCGGGGAGCTGTTTTTT.